This T cell receptor beta chain was captured in a study of T cell responses to AZD1222 COVID-19 vaccine. Study-wide results and limits: Donors skewed white British and female; clonal diversity was possibly underestimated. There were vaccine-associated CD4 TCRs across spike, dominant at 160-218 and 743-854. After two AZD1222 doses, spike-specific TCR breadth and depth rose versus day 0. Nearly half of spike-specific TCRs reportedly target unmutated variant regions.

V was trimmed by 0 bases and J by 5 bases, leaving 12 bases between them. This CDR3 is 14 amino acids long. CDR1 and CDR2 from the germline V gene are SGDLS and YYNGEE. Produced via immunoSEQ multiplex PCR; TCRdb's table is partial and in-frame only. This sample has 170,000 or so clones, with 75% to 90% found just once. Points on this clone: Its target is not known.

This sequence joins TRBV9 and TRBJ2-7; D possibly uses TRBD1 or TRBD2 (5 bases each). This TCR derives from an adult in good health. The material sequenced was peripheral blood, taken on day 0 of AZD1222 vaccination. This CDR3 is CASSVAGQFNEQYF. In nucleotides, the CDR3 is TGTGCCAGCAGCGTAGCGGGGCAGTTCAACGAGCAGTACTTC.